This T cell receptor beta chain was identified in a study of CD8+ T cells in alopecia areata. After isolation, RNA underwent reverse transcription to generate cDNA as the sequencing template. TCRdb keeps only in-frame clones here, not all; method: immunoSEQ multiplex PCR. The sample records about 82,000 clones, about 53% being singletons. The sequence was collected from a human donor with alopecia areata. Sequenced input: NKG2D-high CD8+ T cells sorted from blood.

The CDR3 nucleotides read TGCGCCAGCAGCCAAGATAGAGGGGGCCCCTACGAGCAGTACTTC. This sequence encodes CASSQDRGGPYEQYF. The chain employs TRBV4-1 and TRBJ2-7, with 7 bases identical to TRBD1. Germline values: CDR1 MGHRA, CDR2 YSYEKL. Trimming at V came to 0 bases and at J to 2 bases, leaving 4 bases not matched to a gene. This CDR3 spans 15 amino acids.